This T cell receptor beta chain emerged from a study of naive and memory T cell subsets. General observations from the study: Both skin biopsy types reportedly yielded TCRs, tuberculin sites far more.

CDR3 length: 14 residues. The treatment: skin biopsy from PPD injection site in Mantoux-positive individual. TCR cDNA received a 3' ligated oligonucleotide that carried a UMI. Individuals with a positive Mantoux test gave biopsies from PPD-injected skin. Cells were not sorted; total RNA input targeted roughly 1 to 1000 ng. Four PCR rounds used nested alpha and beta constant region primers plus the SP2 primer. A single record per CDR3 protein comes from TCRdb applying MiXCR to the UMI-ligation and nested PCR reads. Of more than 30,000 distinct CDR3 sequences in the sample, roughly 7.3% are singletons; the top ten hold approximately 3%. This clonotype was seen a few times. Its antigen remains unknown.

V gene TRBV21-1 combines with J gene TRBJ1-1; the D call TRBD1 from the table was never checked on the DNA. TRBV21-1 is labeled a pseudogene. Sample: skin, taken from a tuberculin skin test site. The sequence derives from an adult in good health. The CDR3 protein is CASSKGRGSTEAFF. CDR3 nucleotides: TGTGCCAGCAGCAAGGGCAGGGGTTCAACTGAAGCTTTCTTT.